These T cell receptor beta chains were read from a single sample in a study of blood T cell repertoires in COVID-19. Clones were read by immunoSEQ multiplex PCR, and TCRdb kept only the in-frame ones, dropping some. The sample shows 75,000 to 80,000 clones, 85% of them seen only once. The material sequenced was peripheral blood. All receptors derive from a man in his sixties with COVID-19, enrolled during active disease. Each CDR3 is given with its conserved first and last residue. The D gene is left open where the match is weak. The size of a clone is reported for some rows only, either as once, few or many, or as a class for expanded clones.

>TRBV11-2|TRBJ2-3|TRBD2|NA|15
CASGTSGSTTDTQYF
TGTGCCAGCGGGACTAGCGGGAGTACCACAGATACGCAGTATTTT
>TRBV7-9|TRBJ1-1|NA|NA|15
CASSFGGGDDTEAFF
TGTGCCAGCAGCTTCGGCGGCGGGGATGACACTGAAGCTTTCTTT
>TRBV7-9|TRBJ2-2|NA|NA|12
CASSFEARELFF
TGTGCCAGCAGCTTTGAAGCCCGGGAGCTGTTTTTT
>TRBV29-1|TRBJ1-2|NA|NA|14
CSVTHDSSNYGYTF
TGCAGCGTGACGCATGACAGTTCTAACTATGGCTACACCTTC
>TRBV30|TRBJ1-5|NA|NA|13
CAWSVGGNQPQHF
TGTGCCTGGAGTGTGGGCGGCAATCAGCCCCAGCATTTT
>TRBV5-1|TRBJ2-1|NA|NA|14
CASSLGHGLDEQFF
TGCGCCAGCAGCTTAGGACACGGTTTAGATGAGCAGTTCTTC
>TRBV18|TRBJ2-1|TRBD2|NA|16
CASSPLAGALYNEQFF
TGTGCCAGCTCACCATTAGCGGGAGCTTTGTACAATGAGCAGTTCTTC
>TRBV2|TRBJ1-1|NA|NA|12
CASSGAIPEAFF
TGTGCCAGCAGTGGAGCCATCCCTGAAGCTTTCTTT
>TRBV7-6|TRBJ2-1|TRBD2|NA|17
CASSLAYSGRLHNEQFF
TGTGCCAGCAGCTTAGCCTATAGCGGGAGGCTTCACAATGAGCAGTTCTTC
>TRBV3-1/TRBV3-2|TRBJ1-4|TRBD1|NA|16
CASSQGGGGFGTGLFF
TGTGCCAGCAGCCAAGGAGGGGGAGGGTTTGGGACAGGACTGTTTTTT
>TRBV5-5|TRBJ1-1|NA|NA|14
CASSLDRSYTEAFF
TGTGCCAGCAGCTTGGACAGGTCCTACACTGAAGCTTTCTTT
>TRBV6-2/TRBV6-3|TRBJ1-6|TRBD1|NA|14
CASSPGQVNSPLHF
TGTGCCAGCAGCCCGGGACAGGTGAATTCACCCCTCCACTTT
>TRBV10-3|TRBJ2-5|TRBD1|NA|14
CAISDAGTEETQYF
TGTGCCATCAGTGATGCCGGGACAGAAGAGACCCAGTACTTC
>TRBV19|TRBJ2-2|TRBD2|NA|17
CASSMRSRGGAPGELFF
TGTGCCAGTAGTATGCGGAGCCGGGGGGGCGCCCCCGGGGAGCTGTTTTTT
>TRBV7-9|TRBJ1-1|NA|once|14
CASSLMSVPREAFF
TGTGCCAGCAGCTTAATGTCTGTCCCTCGTGAAGCTTTCTTT
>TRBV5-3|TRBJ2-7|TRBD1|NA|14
CARSTDRTAYEQYF
TGTGCCAGAAGCACGGACAGGACCGCCTACGAGCAGTACTTC
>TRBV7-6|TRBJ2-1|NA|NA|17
CASSRETGIGSYNEQFF
TGTGCCAGCAGCAGAGAGACGGGTATCGGCTCCTACAATGAGCAGTTCTTC
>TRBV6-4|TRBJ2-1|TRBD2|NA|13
CARGSGRGNEQFF
TGTGCCAGGGGTAGCGGGAGGGGGAATGAGCAGTTCTTC
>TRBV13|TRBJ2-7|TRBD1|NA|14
CASSPDRGATEQYF
TGTGCCAGCAGCCCAGACAGGGGTGCGACCGAGCAGTACTTC
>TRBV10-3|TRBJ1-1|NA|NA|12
CASKEEGTEAFF
TGTGCCAGCAAAGAGGAGGGCACTGAAGCTTTCTTT
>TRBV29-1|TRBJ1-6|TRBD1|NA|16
CSVPGQGSSYNSPLHF
TGCAGCGTTCCCGGACAGGGAAGCTCCTATAATTCACCCCTCCACTTT
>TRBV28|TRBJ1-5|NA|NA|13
CASRTGTTQPQHF
TGTGCCAGCAGAACAGGGACGACTCAGCCCCAGCATTTT
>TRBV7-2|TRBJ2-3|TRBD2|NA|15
CASSFSGRGTDTQYF
TGTGCCAGCAGCTTTAGCGGGAGGGGCACAGATACGCAGTATTTT
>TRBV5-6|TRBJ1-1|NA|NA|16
CASSLRGRFMNTEAFF
TGTGCCAGCAGCTTGCGGGGTAGGTTCATGAACACTGAAGCTTTCTTT
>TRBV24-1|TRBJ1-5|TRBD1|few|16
CATSDSGTGVYQPQHF
TGTGCCACCAGTGATTCCGGGACAGGGGTTTACCAGCCCCAGCATTTT
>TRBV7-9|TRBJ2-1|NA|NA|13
CASSPGHFNEQFF
TGTGCCAGCAGCCCGGGACACTTCAATGAGCAGTTCTTC
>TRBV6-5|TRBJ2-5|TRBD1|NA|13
CATILQGLETQYF
TGTGCCACTATCCTACAGGGGTTGGAGACCCAGTACTTC
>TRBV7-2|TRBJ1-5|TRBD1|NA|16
CASSLGATGGFQPQHF
TGTGCCAGCAGCTTAGGGGCCACAGGGGGCTTTCAGCCCCAGCATTTT
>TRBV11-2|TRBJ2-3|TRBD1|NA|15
CASSRSGQGTDTQYF
TGTGCCAGCAGCCGGTCGGGACAGGGCACAGATACGCAGTATTTT
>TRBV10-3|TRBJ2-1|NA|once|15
CAISDAGLPNNEQFF
TGTGCCATCAGTGACGCTGGACTACCGAACAATGAGCAGTTCTTC
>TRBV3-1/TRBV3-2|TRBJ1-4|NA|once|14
CASSQEMEVAKLFF
TGTGCCAGCAGCCAAGAAATGGAGGTGGCGAAACTGTTTTTT
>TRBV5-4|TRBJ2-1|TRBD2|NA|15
CASSLVRLAGNEQFF
TGTGCCAGCAGCTTGGTTAGACTAGCGGGCAATGAGCAGTTCTTC
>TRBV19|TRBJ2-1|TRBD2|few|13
CASRLIAGGEQFF
TGTGCCAGTAGACTCATAGCGGGAGGCGAGCAGTTCTTC
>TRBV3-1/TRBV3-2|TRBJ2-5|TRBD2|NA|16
CASSLALAATSETQYF
TGTGCCAGCAGCCTTGCCCTAGCGGCTACTTCCGAGACCCAGTACTTC
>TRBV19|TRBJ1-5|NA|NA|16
CASSPSGAYSNQPQHF
TGTGCCAGTAGTCCAAGCGGGGCGTACAGCAATCAGCCCCAGCATTTT
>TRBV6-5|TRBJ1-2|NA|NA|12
CASSWGGNGYTF
TGTGCCAGCAGTTGGGGCGGAAATGGCTACACCTTC
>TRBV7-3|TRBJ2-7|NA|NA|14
CASSPTGPGGEQYF
TGTGCCAGCAGCCCCACAGGGCCAGGTGGAGAGCAGTACTTC
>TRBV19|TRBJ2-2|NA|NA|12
CASGTGTRELFF
TGTGCCAGCGGAACAGGGACCCGGGAGCTGTTTTTT
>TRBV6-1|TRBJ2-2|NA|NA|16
CASSEIYRDAGGELFF
TGTGCCAGCAGTGAAATCTACAGGGATGCGGGCGGGGAGCTGTTTTTT
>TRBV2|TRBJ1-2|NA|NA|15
CASSEFWAANYGYTF
TGTGCCAGCAGTGAATTCTGGGCCGCTAACTATGGCTACACCTTC
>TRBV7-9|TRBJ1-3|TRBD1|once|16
CASSALDRGLGNTIYF
TGTGCCAGCAGCGCCCTCGACAGGGGGCTTGGAAACACCATATATTTT
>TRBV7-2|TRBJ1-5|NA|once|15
CASSLVGASNQPQHF
TGTGCCAGCAGCTTAGTAGGGGCGAGCAATCAGCCCCAGCATTTT
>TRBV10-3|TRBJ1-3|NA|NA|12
CAINGGGNTIYF
TGTGCCATCAACGGGGGTGGAAACACCATATATTTT
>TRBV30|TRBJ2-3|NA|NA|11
CAWSVTPAQYF
TGTGCCTGGAGTGTTACTCCTGCGCAGTATTTT
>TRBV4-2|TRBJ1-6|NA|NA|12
CASSQDSAPLHF
TGTGCCAGCAGCCAAGACTCTGCACCCCTCCACTTT
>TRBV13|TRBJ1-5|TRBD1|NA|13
CASSPRQGPPQHF
TGTGCCAGCAGCCCCCGACAGGGCCCGCCCCAGCATTTT
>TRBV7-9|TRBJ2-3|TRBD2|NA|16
CASSKGLAANTDTQYF
TGTGCCAGCAGCAAGGGACTAGCGGCCAACACAGATACGCAGTATTTT
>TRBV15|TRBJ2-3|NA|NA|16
CATSRGGQFLTDTQYF
TGTGCCACCAGCAGGGGTGGACAGTTCCTCACAGATACGCAGTATTTT
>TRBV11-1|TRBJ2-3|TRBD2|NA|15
CASSLLRERTDTQYF
TGTGCCAGCAGCTTATTGCGGGAGCGCACAGATACGCAGTATTTT
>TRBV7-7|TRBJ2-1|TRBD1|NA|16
CASSRMDRGSNNEQFF
TGTGCCAGCAGTCGTATGGACAGGGGGAGTAACAATGAGCAGTTCTTC
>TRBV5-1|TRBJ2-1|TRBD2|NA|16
CASSFSGGAFYNEQFF
TGCGCCAGCTCTTTCAGCGGGGGGGCCTTCTACAATGAGCAGTTCTTC
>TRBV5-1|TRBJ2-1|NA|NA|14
CASTTGQTYNEQFF
TGCGCCAGCACGACAGGTCAAACCTACAATGAGCAGTTCTTC
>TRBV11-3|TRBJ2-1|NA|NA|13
CASSFSEDNEQFF
TGTGCCAGCAGCTTCTCGGAGGACAATGAGCAGTTCTTC
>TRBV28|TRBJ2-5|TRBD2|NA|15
CASSSSGGGWETQYF
TGTGCCAGCAGTTCCTCCGGGGGGGGATGGGAGACCCAGTACTTC
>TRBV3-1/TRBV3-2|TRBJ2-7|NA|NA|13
CASSQDWGREQYF
TGTGCCAGCAGCCAAGATTGGGGGAGGGAGCAGTACTTC
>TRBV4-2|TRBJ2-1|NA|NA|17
CASSQDNGRGMGNEQFF
TGTGCCAGCAGCCAAGATAATGGCAGGGGTATGGGCAATGAGCAGTTCTTC
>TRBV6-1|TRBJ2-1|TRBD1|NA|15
CASSSPGQGVNEQFF
TGTGCCAGCAGTTCTCCGGGACAGGGTGTCAATGAGCAGTTCTTC
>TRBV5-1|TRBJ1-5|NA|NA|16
CASSYQGIGGNQPQHF
TGCGCCAGCAGCTACCAGGGAATAGGGGGCAATCAGCCCCAGCATTTT
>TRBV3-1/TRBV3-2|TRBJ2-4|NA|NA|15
CASSRLADRGGIQYF
TGTGCCAGCAGCCGATTAGCGGATCGTGGGGGCATTCAGTACTTC
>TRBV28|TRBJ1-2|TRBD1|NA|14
CASRTRGTVYGYTF
TGTGCCAGCCGGACCCGGGGGACAGTCTATGGCTACACCTTC